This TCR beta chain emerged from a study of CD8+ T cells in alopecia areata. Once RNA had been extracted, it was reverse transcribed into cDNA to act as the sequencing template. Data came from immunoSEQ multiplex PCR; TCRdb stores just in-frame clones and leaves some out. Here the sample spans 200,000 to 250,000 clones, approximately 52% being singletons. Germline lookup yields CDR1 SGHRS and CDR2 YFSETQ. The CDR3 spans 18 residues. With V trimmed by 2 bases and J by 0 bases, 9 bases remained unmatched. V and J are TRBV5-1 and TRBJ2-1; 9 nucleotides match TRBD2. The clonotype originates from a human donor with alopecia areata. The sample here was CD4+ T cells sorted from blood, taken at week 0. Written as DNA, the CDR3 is TGCGCCAGCAGCTTCAGTGCTAGCGGGATATCCTCCTACAATGAGCAGTTCTTC. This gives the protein CASSFSASGISSYNEQFF.